The clone carrying this TCR beta chain showed up just a few times. These data belong to a study of blood T cell repertoires in COVID-19. About the research overall: Acute and convalescent COVID-19 samples came from the United States, Italy and Spain.

How the authors handled the data: Amplification with reference gene primers provided the estimates of nucleated cell counts. TCRdb keeps only in-frame clones here, not all; method: immunoSEQ multiplex PCR. D and trimming come from the DNA, and the V and J calls and clone size come from that table. The sample lists about 50,000 clones, around 85% occurring once. Germline V gene data show CDR1 as ENHRY and CDR2 as SYGVKD. V lost 8 bases to trimming and J lost 4 bases, with 11 bases between them. CDR3 length: 12 residues. The material sequenced was peripheral blood. The TCR was taken from a woman in her sixties or seventies with acute or convalescent COVID-19. The rearrangement joins TRBV10-3 to TRBJ2-5; tentative D call: TRBD1 (6 bases). This CDR3 reads CAIAQGGETQYF. Here the CDR3 DNA reads TGTGCCATCGCCCAAGGGGGAGAGACCCAGTACTTC.